Listed here are 24 T cell receptor beta chains from one sample, sequenced in a study of graft-versus-host responses after intestinal transplantation. Which antigens these TCRs recognize remains unknown. Produced via immunoSEQ multiplex PCR; TCRdb's table is partial and in-frame only. The data contain over 100,000 clones, just over 90% of them seen just once; the ten biggest clones take up roughly 0.24%. The material was unstimulated CD4+ T cells sorted from spleen or lymph node cells, obtained before transplant. These receptors were obtained from a human donor who was the organ donor for an intestinal transplant.

The genes are TRBV4-2 and TRBJ2-7; 14 nucleotides match TRBD2. The CDR3 loop spans 16 amino acids. V lost 5 bases and J lost 5; bases outside the gene matches: 8. Looked up from germline, CDR1 is LGHNA and CDR2 is YNFKEQ. The CDR3 region has the DNA TGTGCCAGCAGCTCCGTCGGGACTAGCGGGAGCCACGAGCAGTACTTC. It codes for CASSSVGTSGSHEQYF.

The gene calls are TRBV6-1 and TRBJ2-4, with D tentatively TRBD1 or TRBD2 (5 bases each). The CDR3 spans 14 residues. V was trimmed by 8 bases and J by 0 bases, leaving 11 bases between them. Germline V gives CDR1 MNHNS, CDR2 SASEGT. Written as DNA, the CDR3 is TGTGCCAGCCGGGTGAGGGGAGCCAAAAACATTCAGTACTTC. It is translated as CASRVRGAKNIQYF.

V usage is TRBV5-1 and J usage is TRBJ2-5; D is perhaps TRBD1 (6 bases). The V and J ends lost 1 base and 5 bases respectively, with 18 bases between them. The CDR3 sequence is 16 residues long. Germline V gene data show CDR1 as SGHRS and CDR2 as YFSETQ. CDR3 nucleotides: TGCGCCAGCAGCTTGACGGCTGGGGCAGGGGAGGAGACCCAGTACTTC. Its protein product is CASSLTAGAGEETQYF.

This chain uses TRBV7-9 with TRBJ1-4; D is unclear. The CDR3 covers 13 residues. Trimming stripped 1 base from V and 5 bases from J, with 5 bases between. Germline values: CDR1 SEHNR, CDR2 FQNEAQ (reference sequence). CDR3 amino acids: CASSLGGNEKLFF. The CDR3 DNA reads TGTGCCAGCAGCTTAGGGGGAAATGAAAAACTGTTTTTT.

This clone was observed once. This specimen includes other DNA sequences encoding the same CDR3. This sequence joins TRBV7-2 and TRBJ1-3; D remains unclear. The CDR3 covers 13 residues. Trimming removed 7 bases at V and 0 bases at J, with 7 bases between. The germline V gene encodes CDR1 SGHTA and CDR2 FQGNSA. The CDR3 reads CASTPSSGNTIYF. CDR3 DNA sequence: TGTGCCAGCACCCCAAGCTCTGGAAACACCATATATTTT.

The chain carries TRBV30 and TRBJ1-4; D remains unclear. Trimming cost V 2 bases and J 0 bases, with 10 bases left between them. The CDR3 spans 15 residues. Germline values: CDR1 GTSNPN, CDR2 SVGIG (reference sequence). The CDR3 nucleotides are TGTGCCTGGAGTATCCGGCTTGCAACTAATGAAAAACTGTTTTTT. Translation gives CAWSIRLATNEKLFF. The complete variable domain, with remaining parts taken from reference TRBV30 and TRBJ1-4, reads SQTIHQWPATLVQPVGSPLSLECTVEGTSNPNLYWYRQAAGRGLQLLFYSVGIGQISSEVPQNLSASRPQDRQFILSSKKLLLSDSGFYLCAWSIRLATNEKLFFGSGTQLSVL.

This rearrangement joins TRBV18 to TRBJ2-5; D is undetermined. The CDR3 extends over 13 amino acids. With 0 bases removed from V and 5 bases from J, the gap between germline ends came to 7 bases. Germline V gene sequence: CDR1 KGHSH, CDR2 LQKENI. Written as DNA, the CDR3 is TGTGCCAGCTCACCACCGTCGCGCGAGACCCAGTACTTC. Translated: CASSPPSRETQYF.

The table lists this clone with a few counts. This chain links TRBV10-3 with TRBJ2-2; possible D gene TRBD1, 6 bases. CDR3 length: 14 residues. V lost 6 bases, J lost 2 bases, and 10 bases lay in between. Germline lookup yields CDR1 ENHRY and CDR2 SYGVKD. The CDR3 protein is CAIRDRFNTGELFF. DNA for the CDR3: TGTGCCATCAGGGACAGATTCAACACCGGGGAGCTGTTTTTT.

The chain uses TRBV19 and TRBJ1-3; D gene unclear. Per germline, CDR1 LNHDA and CDR2 SQIVND (reference sequence). This CDR3 comprises 15 residues. V was clipped by 2 bases and J by 2 bases, with 10 bases between them. The CDR3, as DNA: TGTGCCAGTAGTATATTGACGGGAGCTGGAAACACCATATATTTT. Its translation: CASSILTGAGNTIYF.

The chain links TRBV5-1 to TRBJ2-4; no reliable D call. The ends were cut back, 6 bases at V and 0 bases at J, with 10 bases in the middle. The CDR3 totals 14 residues. CDR1 and CDR2 from the germline V gene are SGHRS and YFSETQ. The CDR3 reads CASKASLAKNIQYF. CDR3 bases: TGCGCCAGCAAGGCCAGTTTAGCCAAAAACATTCAGTACTTC.

V and J are TRBV7-9 and TRBJ1-2, with D tentatively TRBD1 (6 bases). The CDR3 contains 13 residues. V lost 5 bases to trimming and J lost 2 bases, with 9 bases between them. The germline gives CDR1 SEHNR, CDR2 FQNEAQ (reference sequence). The CDR3 bases are TGTGCCAGCAGCCCGGGACAAAACTATGGCTACACCTTC. This encodes CASSPGQNYGYTF.

This chain links TRBV29-1 with TRBJ2-2, with TRBD2 identical over 10 bases. CDR3 length: 16 residues. CDR1 and CDR2 from the germline V gene are SQVTM and ANQGSEA. With 4 bases clipped from V and 0 bases from J, the junction kept 5 bases outside the gene matches. The CDR3 nucleotides are TGCAGCGTTGGACTTAGCGGGAGGTCGAACACCGGGGAGCTGTTTTTT. It encodes CSVGLSGRSNTGELFF.

The chain couples TRBV19 to TRBJ2-7, with TRBD1 matching over 9 bases. The CDR3 spans 14 residues. Germline V CDR1 and CDR2: LNHDA, SQIVND (reference sequence). Germline trimming cut 5 bases from V and 7 bases from J; bases unmatched to any gene: 9. CDR3 sequence reads: CASSPRDRDREQYF. The CDR3 coding sequence is TGTGCCAGTAGTCCCAGGGACAGGGATAGAGAGCAGTACTTC.

This chain uses TRBV7-2 with TRBJ2-7; D ambiguous. The CDR3 is made up of 13 amino acids. Germline CDR1 is SGHTA and CDR2 is FQGNSA. V lost 3 bases, J lost 2 bases, and 8 bases lay in between. CDR3 sequence: CASSFSHTYEQYF. The CDR3 DNA follows: TGTGCCAGCAGCTTCTCACATACCTACGAGCAGTACTTC.

The V gene is TRBV28, the J gene TRBJ2-5; 11 nucleotides line up with TRBD1. Germline V gene lookup returns CDR1 MDHEN and CDR2 SYDVKM. There are 14 residues in the CDR3. The V gene end was trimmed by 6 bases and the J gene end by 11 bases; junction bases not matched to a gene: 11. CDR3 nucleotide sequence: TGTGCCAGCAGGGGGACAGGGGGGGAAGGGGAGCAGTACTTC. This codes for CASRGTGGEGEQYF.

The V call is TRBV30, the J call TRBJ2-7; unclear D gene. CDR1 and CDR2 (germline): GTSNPN, SVGIG (reference sequence). V shed 0 bases and J shed 0 bases, with 9 bases lying between them. CDR3 length equals 14 residues. DNA of the CDR3: TGTGCCTGGAGTGTAGAGCGAGGCTCCTACGAGCAGTACTTC. It specifies CAWSVERGSYEQYF.

The chain carries TRBV6-1 and TRBJ2-1; 9 bases fit TRBD2. The V segment lost 0 bases and the J segment 10 bases; nucleotides outside the gene matches: 13. This CDR3 has 17 amino acids. Germline V gene sequence: CDR1 MNHNS, CDR2 SASEGT. CDR3 DNA: TGTGCCAGCAGTGAAGCGCGGGCTAGCGGGAACTTTGGGGAGCAGTTCTTC. Amino acids: CASSEARASGNFGEQFF.

The sample holds one count of this clone. This rearrangement joins TRBV27 to TRBJ1-1; D possibly corresponds to TRBD1 (5 bases). The CDR3 runs to 13 residues. Germline values: CDR1 MNHEY, CDR2 SMNVEV (reference sequence). V shed 3 bases and J shed 1 base, with 6 bases lying between them. The CDR3 DNA reads as TGTGCCAGCAGTTTCGACAGGAACACTGAAGCTTTCTTT. Translated: CASSFDRNTEAFF.

The rearrangement uses TRBV11-2 and TRBJ2-7; D is ambiguous. The CDR3 sequence is 15 residues long. V was cut by 0 bases and J by 2 bases, with 11 bases left in between. Germline V CDR1 and CDR2: SGHAT, FQNNGV. The CDR3 DNA reads as TGTGCCAGCAGCTTAGACCCAGTTTCCACCTACGAGCAGTACTTC. This codes for CASSLDPVSTYEQYF.

The J gene is TRBJ1-1, the V gene TRBV10-2, with D unresolved. Between the trimmed V and J ends, which lost 5 bases and 1 base, there was a span of 17 bases. CDR3 length: 16 amino acids. The germline gives CDR1 WSHSY, CDR2 SAAADI. The CDR3 spells CASSTRPSGGNTEAFF. DNA of the CDR3: TGCGCCAGCAGTACCAGACCGTCGGGCGGGAACACTGAAGCTTTCTTT.

The rearrangement links TRBV7-6 to TRBJ2-7, with D hard to call. The germline CDR1 and CDR2 sequences are SGHVS and FNYEAQ. Deletions cut 5 bases from V and 2 bases from J, with 7 bases between. There are 12 residues in the CDR3. DNA for the CDR3: TGTGCCAGCAGCGACAAAACCTACGAGCAGTACTTC. Translation gives CASSDKTYEQYF.

V usage is TRBV2 and J usage is TRBJ2-5; D call uncertain. V dropped 6 bases and J dropped 1 base, with 12 bases sitting between them. CDR1 is SNHLY, CDR2 FYNNEI, per germline. The CDR3 is made up of 14 amino acids. In nucleotides, the CDR3 is TGTGCCAGCAGCCTATCCAGCCTCCAAGAGACCCAGTACTTC. It yields the protein CASSLSSLQETQYF.

This chain uses TRBV30 with TRBJ2-7, with D hard to call. The germline V and J ends were trimmed by 3 bases and 2 bases, with 11 bases remaining between them. The CDR3 extends over 13 amino acids. Germline V gives CDR1 GTSNPN, CDR2 SVGIG (reference sequence). The CDR3 here is CAWSRQATYEQYF. The DNA for the CDR3 is TGTGCCTGGAGCCGGCAGGCCACCTACGAGCAGTACTTC.

The V and J genes are TRBV5-6 and TRBJ1-3; maybe TRBD1 (5 bases). Germline loops: CDR1 SGHDT, CDR2 YYEEEE. V gave up 1 base and J gave up 0 bases, with 11 bases separating them. CDR3 length: 16 residues. For the CDR3, the DNA is TGTGCCAGCAGCTTGATCGACAGCCTCTCTGGAAACACCATATATTTT. Amino acid sequence: CASSLIDSLSGNTIYF. The complete variable domain, with remaining parts taken from reference TRBV5-6 and TRBJ1-3, reads DAGVTQSPTHLIKTRGQQVTLRCSPKSGHDTVSWYQQALGQGPQFIFQYYEEEERQRGNFPDRFSGHQFPNYSSELNVNALLLGDSALYLCASSLIDSLSGNTIYFGEGSWLTVV.